The sequence of this T cell receptor (beta chain) was determined in a study of blood T cell repertoires in COVID-19. The sample holds a few counts of this clone. The table came from immunoSEQ multiplex PCR; TCRdb's copy has only in-frame clones and leaves some out. The sample consists of approximately 150,000 clones, approximately 82% of them appearing once. The receptor's source is a man in his fifties or sixties with active or convalescent COVID-19. The specimen sequenced was peripheral blood.

The CDR3: CASSLVTFGELFF. The CDR3 DNA reads TGTGCCAGCAGCTTGGTAACTTTCGGGGAGCTGTTTTTT. This rearrangement joins TRBV5-8 to TRBJ2-2, with D unclear. The V end was cut by 0 bases, the J end by 7 bases, with 7 bases between. Germline CDR1 is SGHTS and CDR2 is YDEGEE. This CDR3 contains 13 residues.